Below, 22 T cell receptor beta chains from the same sample are listed, as sequenced in a study of radiotherapy plus CTLA-4 blockade in lung cancer. Sequencing was performed with immunoSEQ multiplex PCR; in TCRdb, only in-frame clones are kept and a portion is missing. The table records around 49,000 clones, approximately 81% of them present only once. The specimen was peripheral blood, collected from a patient treated with radiotherapy plus ipilimumab. These receptors were obtained from a human donor with non-small cell lung cancer whose response to radiotherapy plus ipilimumab could not be evaluated.

The chain has TRBV6-6 and TRBJ2-6; D perhaps matches TRBD1 (6 bases). From germline, CDR1 is MNHNY and CDR2 SVGAGI (reference sequence). There are 15 residues in the CDR3. V dropped 4 bases and J dropped 0 bases, with 7 bases sitting between them. The DNA of the CDR3 is TGTGCCAGCAGTTCAGGGGACTCTGGGGCCAACGTCCTGACTTTC. Protein: CASSSGDSGANVLTF.

The rearrangement uses TRBV27 and TRBJ2-1; possibly TRBD2 for D (6 bases). Germline V CDR1 and CDR2: MNHEY, SMNVEV (reference sequence). Trimming stripped 8 bases from V and 7 bases from J, with 27 bases between. The CDR3 covers 17 residues. In nucleotides, the CDR3 is TGTGCCAGCGGCGATAGTACCGGGAGAGTCTCAGGGAATGAGCAGTTCTTC. It yields the protein CASGDSTGRVSGNEQFF.

Only a few counts were recorded for this clone. The sample contains more than one DNA sequence encoding this CDR3. The chain combines TRBV19 with TRBJ1-5; 9 nucleotides align to TRBD1. CDR1 is LNHDA, CDR2 SQIVND, per germline (reference sequence). The CDR3 extends over 13 amino acids. The J segment lost 5 bases and the V segment lost 4 bases, leaving 0 bases of the junction unmatched. In DNA, the CDR3 is TGTGCCAGTAGTAGGACAGGGGATCAGCCCCAGCATTTT. Amino acids: CASSRTGDQPQHF.

The chain recombines TRBV28 with TRBJ2-1; 8 bases align to TRBD2. The trim removed 4 bases at V and 8 bases at J, leaving 13 bases unmatched. The CDR3 is 16 amino acids. Germline CDR1 MDHEN, CDR2 SYDVKM. The CDR3 sequence: CASSWATSGSYDEQFF. The CDR3 nucleotides read TGTGCCAGCAGTTGGGCTACGAGCGGGAGTTACGATGAGCAGTTCTTC. The full variable domain, in which reference TRBV28 and TRBJ2-1 provide the parts outside the CDR3, is DVKVTQSSRYLVKRTGEKVFLECVQDMDHENMFWYRQDPGLGLRLIYFSYDVKMKEKGDIPEGYSVSREKKERFSLILESASTNQTSMYLCASSWATSGSYDEQFFGPGTRLTVL.

The chain recombines TRBV19 with TRBJ2-3, with D perhaps TRBD2 (5 bases). Trimming left V 5 bases short and J 6 bases short, with 12 bases between. This CDR3 has 13 amino acids. CDR1 is LNHDA, CDR2 SQIVND, per germline (reference sequence). The CDR3 nucleotides are TGTGCCAGTAGTTTGAGAGGGTTGGATACGCAGTATTTT. It translates to CASSLRGLDTQYF.

Of note for this clone: In the same sample, other DNA sequences code for this CDR3. CDR3 residues: CSPFAASGDTDQETQYF. CDR3 coding DNA: TGCAGCCCATTTGCCGCTAGCGGGGACACCGACCAAGAGACCCAGTACTTC. The V and J genes are TRBV29-1 and TRBJ2-5; the match to TRBD2 covers 9 bases. Germline-derived CDR1 and CDR2 are SQVTM and ANQGSEA. The CDR3 consists of 17 residues. V lost 8 bases and J lost 0; bases outside the gene matches: 16.

The gene calls are TRBV5-1 and TRBJ1-1; 7 bases align to TRBD1. V lost 5 bases, J lost 0 bases, and 10 bases stayed unmatched. This CDR3 contains 16 residues. The V gene's germline CDR1 is SGHRS and CDR2 YFSETQ. The CDR3 here is CASRPDRTPLNTEAFF. The CDR3 DNA reads TGCGCCAGCAGACCGGACAGGACACCTCTGAACACTGAAGCTTTCTTT.

The CDR3 spells CASSIAGMNTEAFF. CDR3 nucleotide sequence: TGTGCCAGTAGTATAGCAGGGATGAACACTGAAGCTTTCTTT. This sequence joins TRBV19 and TRBJ1-1; TRBD1 might be the D (5 bases). Germline assignment: CDR1 LNHDA and CDR2 SQIVND (reference sequence). V lost 1 base and J 0 bases, leaving 6 bases between the germline ends. The length of the CDR3 is 14 residues.

The V gene is TRBV7-6, the J gene TRBJ1-1, with D maybe TRBD1 (6 bases). The germline V and J ends were trimmed by 1 base and 6 bases, with 24 bases remaining between them. Looked up from germline, CDR1 is SGHVS and CDR2 is FNYEAQ. This CDR3 comprises 18 residues. For the CDR3, the DNA is TGTGCCAGCAGCTTAGGTCCGGGTCGTCCAGGGGCAAGCTCTGAAGCTTTCTTT. Its protein product is CASSLGPGRPGASSEAFF.

The chain couples TRBV29-1 to TRBJ1-3, with 8 bases identical to TRBD1. The trim removed 5 bases at V and 2 bases at J, leaving 2 bases unmatched. Germline V gene lookup returns CDR1 SQVTM and CDR2 ANQGSEA. The length of the CDR3 is 13 residues. DNA for the CDR3: TGCAGCGTTAACAGGGGGACTGGAAACACCATATATTTT. Translation: CSVNRGTGNTIYF. Full variable domain (rest looked up from reference TRBV29-1 and TRBJ1-3): SAVISQKPSRDICQRGTSLTIQCQVDSQVTMMFWYRQQPGQSLTLIATANQGSEATYESGFVIDKFPISRPNLTFSTLTVSNMSPEDSSIYLCSVNRGTGNTIYFGEGSWLTVV.

The chain recombines TRBV11-2 with TRBJ2-1; D is unclear. V gave up 1 base and J gave up 9 bases, with 13 bases separating them. Germline CDR1 SGHAT, CDR2 FQNNGV. The CDR3 runs 14 residues. The CDR3 coding sequence is TGTGCCAGCAGCTTAGTGGTCCTGCGCTCTGAGCAGTTCTTC. Translation: CASSLVVLRSEQFF. The full variable domain, rest sourced from reference TRBV11-2 and TRBJ2-1, is EAGVAQSPRYKIIEKRQSVAFWCNPISGHATLYWYQQILGQGPKLLIQFQNNGVVDDSQLPKDRFSAERLKGVDSTLKIQPAKLEDSAVYLCASSLVVLRSEQFFGPGTRLTVL.

The chain uses TRBV4-3 and TRBJ2-5; tentative D call: TRBD2 (5 bases). CDR1 is LGHNA, CDR2 YSLEER, per germline. Trimming left V 0 bases short and J 1 base short, with 9 bases between. This CDR3 is 15 amino acids long. CDR3 nucleotide sequence: TGCGCCAGCAGCCAAGATATGGCGGGCCAAGAGACCCAGTACTTC. Its protein product is CASSQDMAGQETQYF.

Turning to this clone: This is likely a read error, given that the CDR3 carries no conserved phenylalanine or tryptophan at its end. The gene calls are TRBV5-4 and TRBJ1-1; tentative D call: TRBD1 (6 bases). From germline, CDR1 is SGHNT and CDR2 YYREEE (reference sequence). Trimming took 4 bases from V and 0 from J, leaving 13 bases between them. The CDR3 is 15 residues long. The CDR3 region has the DNA TGTGCCAGCAGCGTAGGGGGAACGCTGAACACTGAAGCTTTCCTT. Protein product: CASSVGGTLNTEAFL.

The chain employs TRBV5-1 and TRBJ1-3, with D unclear. The CDR3 runs to 15 residues. Between the trimmed V and J ends, which lost 5 bases and 4 bases, there was a span of 16 bases. Looked up from germline, CDR1 is SGHRS and CDR2 is YFSETQ. The CDR3 is CASSLNAGTGNTIYF. Written as DNA, the CDR3 is TGCGCCAGCAGTTTGAACGCGGGCACGGGAAACACCATATATTTT.

This clone was counted a single time. The rearrangement joins TRBV7-2 to TRBJ2-5; D is perhaps TRBD2 (6 bases). The J call may not be correct, given that the DNA end is closer to TRBJ2-7. The CDR3 is 15 amino acids. Germline CDR1 is SGHTA and CDR2 is FQGNSA. The CDR3 here is CASSPWASVTYEQYF. In DNA, the CDR3 is TGTGCCAGCAGCCCCTGGGCTAGCGTTACCTACGAGCAGTACTTC.

The chain carries TRBV4-2 and TRBJ2-5, with 9 bases lining up with TRBD1. The J call is doubtful: the DNA matches TRBJ2-7 better. The CDR3 contains 16 residues. Germline V gene data show CDR1 as LGHNA and CDR2 as YNFKEQ. CDR3 region: CASSPGRDRASYEQYF. Written as DNA, the CDR3 is TGTGCCAGCAGCCCTGGCCGGGACAGGGCATCCTACGAGCAGTACTTC.

The V gene is TRBV29-1, the J gene TRBJ2-1, with a tentative D call TRBD1 (6 bases). V lost 3 bases to trimming and J lost 2 bases, with 8 bases between them. CDR1 is SQVTM, CDR2 ANQGSEA, per germline. The CDR3 is made up of 13 amino acids. The CDR3 loop is CSVDGGAYNEQFF. For the CDR3, the DNA is TGCAGCGTTGATGGGGGCGCCTACAATGAGCAGTTCTTC.

The gene calls are TRBV6-5 and TRBJ1-1; D is ambiguous. Trimming removed 4 bases at V and 6 bases at J, with 9 bases between. Germline loops: CDR1 MNHEY, CDR2 SVGAGI. This CDR3 comprises 12 residues. CDR3 in amino acids: CASSSTSSEAFF. The CDR3 DNA sequence: TGTGCCAGCAGTTCCACGAGCTCTGAAGCTTTCTTT.

The chain carries TRBV5-4 and TRBJ2-2; the match to TRBD1 covers 7 bases. V lost 4 bases and J lost 1; bases outside the gene matches: 7. The CDR3 is 16 amino acids. CDR1 and CDR2 (germline): SGHNT, YYREEE (reference sequence). CDR3 region: CASSTHGQENTGELFF. CDR3 in DNA: TGTGCCAGCAGCACCCACGGACAGGAGAACACCGGGGAGCTGTTTTTT.

The chain carries TRBV6-1 and TRBJ1-2; no clear D gene. Per the germline V gene, CDR1 is MNHNS and CDR2 is SASEGT. The CDR3 length is 13 residues. V lost 3 bases, J lost 4 bases, and 9 bases lay in between. CDR3: CASSEVVLYGYTF. The CDR3 nucleotides read TGTGCCAGCAGTGAGGTAGTACTCTATGGCTACACCTTC.

In this sample, this clone turned up once. The chain combines TRBV5-5 with TRBJ2-3; TRBD2 is a possible D gene (5 bases). The germline V gene has CDR1 SGHKS and CDR2 YYEKEE (reference sequence). The CDR3 consists of 15 residues. Trimming left V 4 bases short and J 6 bases short, with 18 bases between. The CDR3 sequence is CASSRALGGSDTQYF. In DNA, the CDR3 is TGTGCCAGCAGCCGAGCGCTAGGCGGGTCCGATACGCAGTATTTT. Supplemented by reference TRBV5-5 and TRBJ2-3, the full variable domain reads DAGVTQSPTHLIKTRGQQVTLRCSPISGHKSVSWYQQVLGQGPQFIFQYYEKEERGRGNFPDRFSARQFPNYSSELNVNALLLGDSALYLCASSRALGGSDTQYFGPGTRLTVL.

This chain uses TRBV28 with TRBJ1-2, with D possibly matching TRBD1 (5 bases). Trimming removed 8 bases from V and 2 bases from J, with 9 bases in between. Germline CDR1 reads MDHEN; CDR2 reads SYDVKM. The CDR3 totals 12 residues. The CDR3 DNA is TGTGCCAGCGGGGCACAGAACTATGGCTACACCTTC. Translation gives CASGAQNYGYTF.